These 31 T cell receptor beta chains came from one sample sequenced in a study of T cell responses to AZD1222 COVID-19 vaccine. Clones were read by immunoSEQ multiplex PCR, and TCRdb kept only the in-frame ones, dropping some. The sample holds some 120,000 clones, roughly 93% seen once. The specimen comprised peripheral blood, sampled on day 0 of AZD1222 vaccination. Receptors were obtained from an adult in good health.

CDR3 amino acids: CASSQPTGTAHGYTF. The CDR3 DNA follows: TGTGCCAGCAGCCAACCTACCGGGACAGCGCATGGCTACACCTTC. This chain joins TRBV3-1 (or the pseudogene TRBV3-2) and TRBJ1-2; 7 bases map to TRBD1. The CDR3 has 15 amino acids. Germline V CDR1 and CDR2: LGHDT, YNNKEL (reference sequence). V gave up 2 bases and J gave up 6 bases; unmatched junction bases: 9.

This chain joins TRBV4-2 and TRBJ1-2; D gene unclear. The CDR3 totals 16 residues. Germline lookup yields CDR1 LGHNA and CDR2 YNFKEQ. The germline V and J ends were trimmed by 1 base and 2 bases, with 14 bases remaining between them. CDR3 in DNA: TGTGCCAGCAGCCAAGCATCTCTCCAGACAAACTATGGCTACACCTTC. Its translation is CASSQASLQTNYGYTF.

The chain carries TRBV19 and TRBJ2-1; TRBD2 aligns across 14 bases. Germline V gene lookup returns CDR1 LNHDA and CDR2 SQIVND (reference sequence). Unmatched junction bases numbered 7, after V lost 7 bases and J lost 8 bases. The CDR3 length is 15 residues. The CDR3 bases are TGTGCCAGTACCACGACTAGCGGGAGGGAGCATGAGCAGTTCTTC. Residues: CASTTTSGREHEQFF.

CDR3 DNA sequence: TGCGCCAGCAGCCAAGGGGGGAGTCTGACCCAGCATTTT. The encoded protein is CASSQGGSLTQHF. This chain uses TRBV4-1 with TRBJ1-5, with D possibly being TRBD1 (5 bases). This CDR3 has 13 amino acids. V gave up 1 base and J gave up 11 bases, with 12 bases separating them. Germline V gene sequence: CDR1 MGHRA, CDR2 YSYEKL.

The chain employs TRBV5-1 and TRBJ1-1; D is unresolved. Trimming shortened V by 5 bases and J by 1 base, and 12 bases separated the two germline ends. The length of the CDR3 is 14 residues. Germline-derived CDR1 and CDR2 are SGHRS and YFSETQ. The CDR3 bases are TGCGCCAGCAGTCCCGGACGGTCGAACACTGAAGCTTTCTTT. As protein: CASSPGRSNTEAFF.

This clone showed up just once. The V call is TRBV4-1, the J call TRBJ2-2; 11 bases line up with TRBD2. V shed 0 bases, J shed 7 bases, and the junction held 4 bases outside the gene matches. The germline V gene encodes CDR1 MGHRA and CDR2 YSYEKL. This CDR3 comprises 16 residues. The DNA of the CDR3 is TGCGCCAGCAGCCAAGAGACTAGCGGGACAGTCGGGGAGCTGTTTTTT. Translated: CASSQETSGTVGELFF.

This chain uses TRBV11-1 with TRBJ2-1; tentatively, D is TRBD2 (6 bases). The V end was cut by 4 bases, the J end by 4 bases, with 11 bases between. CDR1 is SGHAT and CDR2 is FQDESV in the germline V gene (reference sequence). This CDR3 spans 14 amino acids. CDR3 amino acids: CASSSRLEYNEQFF. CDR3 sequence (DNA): TGTGCCAGCAGCTCACGACTAGAGTACAATGAGCAGTTCTTC.

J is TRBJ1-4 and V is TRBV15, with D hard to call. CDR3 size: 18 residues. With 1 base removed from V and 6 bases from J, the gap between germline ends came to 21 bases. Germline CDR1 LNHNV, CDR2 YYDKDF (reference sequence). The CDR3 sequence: CATSRVLPYLKSDEKLFF. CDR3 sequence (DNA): TGTGCCACCAGCAGAGTTCTTCCCTATCTGAAATCGGATGAAAAACTGTTTTTT.

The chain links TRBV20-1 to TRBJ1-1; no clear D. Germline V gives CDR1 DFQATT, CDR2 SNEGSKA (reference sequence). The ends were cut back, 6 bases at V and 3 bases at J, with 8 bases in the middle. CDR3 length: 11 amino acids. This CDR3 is CSALEDTEAFF. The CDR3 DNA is TGCAGTGCCCTCGAGGACACTGAAGCTTTCTTT.

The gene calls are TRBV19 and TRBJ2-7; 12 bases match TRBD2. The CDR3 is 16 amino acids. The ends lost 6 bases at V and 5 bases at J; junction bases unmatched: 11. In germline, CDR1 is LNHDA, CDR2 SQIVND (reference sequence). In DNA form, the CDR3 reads TGTGCCAGTAGGCCTAGCGGGAGGGATGGAGAGAACGAGCAGTACTTC. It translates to CASRPSGRDGENEQYF.

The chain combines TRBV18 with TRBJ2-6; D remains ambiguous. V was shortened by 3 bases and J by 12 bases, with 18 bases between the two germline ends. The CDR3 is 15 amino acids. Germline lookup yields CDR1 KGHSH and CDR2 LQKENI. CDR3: CASSPVEMASGVLTF. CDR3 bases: TGTGCCAGCTCACCCGTGGAAATGGCCTCCGGCGTCCTGACTTTC.

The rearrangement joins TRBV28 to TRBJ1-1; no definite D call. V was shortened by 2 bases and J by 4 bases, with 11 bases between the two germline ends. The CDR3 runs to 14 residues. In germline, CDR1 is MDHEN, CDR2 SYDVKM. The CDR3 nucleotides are TGTGCCAGCAGTTTAACGGGGAGGGCCACTGAAGCTTTCTTT. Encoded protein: CASSLTGRATEAFF.

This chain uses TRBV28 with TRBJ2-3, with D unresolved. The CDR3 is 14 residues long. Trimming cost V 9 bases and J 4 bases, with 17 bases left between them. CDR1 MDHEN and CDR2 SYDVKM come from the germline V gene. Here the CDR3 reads CASSGPGSADTQYF. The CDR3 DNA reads TGTGCCAGTAGTGGGCCCGGAAGTGCAGATACGCAGTATTTT. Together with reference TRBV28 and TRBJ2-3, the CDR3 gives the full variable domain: DVKVTQSSRYLVKRTGEKVFLECVQDMDHENMFWYRQDPGLGLRLIYFSYDVKMKEKGDIPEGYSVSREKKERFSLILESASTNQTSMYLCASSGPGSADTQYFGPGTRLTVL.

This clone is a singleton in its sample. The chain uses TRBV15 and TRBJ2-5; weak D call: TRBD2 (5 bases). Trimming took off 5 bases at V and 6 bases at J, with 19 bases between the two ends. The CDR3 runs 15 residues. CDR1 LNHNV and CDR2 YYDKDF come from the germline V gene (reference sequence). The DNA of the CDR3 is TGTGCCACCAGCGGACGCAGGTCCGGGGAAAAGACCCAGTACTTC. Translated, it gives CATSGRRSGEKTQYF.

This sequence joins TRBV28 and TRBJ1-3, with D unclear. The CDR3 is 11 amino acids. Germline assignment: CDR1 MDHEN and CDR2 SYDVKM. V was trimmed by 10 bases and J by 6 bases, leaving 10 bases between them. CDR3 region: CAISNENTIYF. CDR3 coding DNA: TGTGCCATATCAAACGAAAACACCATATATTTT.

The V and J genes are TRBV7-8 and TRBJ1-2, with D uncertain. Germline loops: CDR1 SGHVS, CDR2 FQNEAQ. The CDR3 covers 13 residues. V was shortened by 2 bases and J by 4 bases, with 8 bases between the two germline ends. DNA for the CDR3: TGTGCCAGCAGCTTATCGGAATTCTATGGCTACACCTTC. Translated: CASSLSEFYGYTF.

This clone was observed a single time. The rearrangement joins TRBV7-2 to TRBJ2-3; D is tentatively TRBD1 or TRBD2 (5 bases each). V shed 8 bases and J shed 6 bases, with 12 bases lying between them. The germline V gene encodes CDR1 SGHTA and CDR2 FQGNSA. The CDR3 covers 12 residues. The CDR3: CASGGRMDTQYF. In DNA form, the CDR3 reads TGTGCCAGCGGGGGTCGAATGGATACGCAGTATTTT.

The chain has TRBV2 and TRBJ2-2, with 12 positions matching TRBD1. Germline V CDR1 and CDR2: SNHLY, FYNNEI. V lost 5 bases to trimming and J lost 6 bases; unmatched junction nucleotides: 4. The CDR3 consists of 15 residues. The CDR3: CASSRGQGAPGELFF. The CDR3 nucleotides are TGTGCCAGCAGTCGGGGACAGGGGGCCCCCGGGGAGCTGTTTTTT.

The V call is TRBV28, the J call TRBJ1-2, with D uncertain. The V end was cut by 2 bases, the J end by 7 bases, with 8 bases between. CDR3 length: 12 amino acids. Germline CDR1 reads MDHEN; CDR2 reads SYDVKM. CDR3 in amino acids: CASSLAIRGYTF. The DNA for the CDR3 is TGTGCCAGCAGTTTAGCAATACGTGGCTACACCTTC.

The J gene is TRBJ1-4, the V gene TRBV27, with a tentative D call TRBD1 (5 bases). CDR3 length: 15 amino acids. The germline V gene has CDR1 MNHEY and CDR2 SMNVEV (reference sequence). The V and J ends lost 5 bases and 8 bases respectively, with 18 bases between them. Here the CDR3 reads CASSHQRVQGEKLFF. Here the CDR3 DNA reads TGTGCCAGCAGTCACCAGCGCGTCCAGGGAGAAAAACTGTTTTTT.

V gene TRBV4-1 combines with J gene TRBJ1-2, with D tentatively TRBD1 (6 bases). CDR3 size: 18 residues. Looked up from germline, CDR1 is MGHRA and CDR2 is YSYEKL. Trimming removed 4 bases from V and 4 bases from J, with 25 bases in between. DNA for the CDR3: TGCGCCAGCAGCCTTACCTACCCGGAGGGGACACCAAGCTATGGCTACACCTTC. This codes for CASSLTYPEGTPSYGYTF.

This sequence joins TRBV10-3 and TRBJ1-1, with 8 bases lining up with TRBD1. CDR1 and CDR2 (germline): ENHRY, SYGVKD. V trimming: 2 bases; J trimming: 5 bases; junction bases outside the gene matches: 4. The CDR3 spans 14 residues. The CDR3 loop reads CAISETGGGTEAFF. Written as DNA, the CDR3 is TGTGCCATCAGTGAGACAGGGGGAGGGACTGAAGCTTTCTTT.

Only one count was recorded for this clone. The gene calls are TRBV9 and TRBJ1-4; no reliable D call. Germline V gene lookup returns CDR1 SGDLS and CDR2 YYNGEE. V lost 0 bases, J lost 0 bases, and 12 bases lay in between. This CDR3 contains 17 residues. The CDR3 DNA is TGTGCCAGCAGCGTAGCGCCTTATCTTGCAACTAATGAAAAACTGTTTTTT. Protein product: CASSVAPYLATNEKLFF.

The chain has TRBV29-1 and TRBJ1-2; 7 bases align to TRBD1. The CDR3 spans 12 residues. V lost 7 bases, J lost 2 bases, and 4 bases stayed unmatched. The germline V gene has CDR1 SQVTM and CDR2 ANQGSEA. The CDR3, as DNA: TGCAGCGACGGACAGGAAAACTATGGCTACACCTTC. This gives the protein CSDGQENYGYTF. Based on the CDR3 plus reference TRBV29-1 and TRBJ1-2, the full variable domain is SAVISQKPSRDICQRGTSLTIQCQVDSQVTMMFWYRQQPGQSLTLIATANQGSEATYESGFVIDKFPISRPNLTFSTLTVSNMSPEDSSIYLCSDGQENYGYTFGSGTRLTVV.

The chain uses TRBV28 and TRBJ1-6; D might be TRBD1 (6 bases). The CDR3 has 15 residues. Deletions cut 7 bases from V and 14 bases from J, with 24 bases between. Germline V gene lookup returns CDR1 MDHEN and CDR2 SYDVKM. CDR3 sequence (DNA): TGTGCCAGCACCCCTCCCGGCGGGGGCGCGGCCTCCCTCCACTTT. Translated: CASTPPGGGAASLHF.

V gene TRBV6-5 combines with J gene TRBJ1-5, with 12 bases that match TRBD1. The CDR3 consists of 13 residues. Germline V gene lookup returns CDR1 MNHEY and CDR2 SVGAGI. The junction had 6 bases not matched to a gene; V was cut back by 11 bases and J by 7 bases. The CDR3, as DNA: TGTGCCGCGGGGACAGGGGGCCTCCAGCCCCAGCATTTT. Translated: CAAGTGGLQPQHF.

Here the CDR3 DNA reads TGTGCCAGCAGTGATCCGACTCGGTCTTATAAGACCCAGTACTTC. This codes for CASSDPTRSYKTQYF. J is TRBJ2-5 and V is TRBV25-1; D is undetermined. The V end was cut by 3 bases, the J end by 6 bases, with 17 bases between. This CDR3 region has 15 residues. CDR1 and CDR2 from the germline V gene are MGHDK and SYGVNS.

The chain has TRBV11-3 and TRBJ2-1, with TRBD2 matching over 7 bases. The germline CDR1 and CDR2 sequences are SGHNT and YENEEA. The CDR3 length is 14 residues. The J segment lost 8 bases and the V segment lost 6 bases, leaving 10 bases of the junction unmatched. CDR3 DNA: TGTGCCAGCAGAGATCCGAGCGGGAATTATGAGCAGTTCTTC. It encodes CASRDPSGNYEQFF.

In nucleotides, the CDR3 is TGTGCCTGGAGTACAGGGGCCGATGGCAATCAGCCCCAGCATTTT. Encoded protein: CAWSTGADGNQPQHF. The J gene is TRBJ1-5, the V gene TRBV30; 7 bases are a match to TRBD1. CDR1 and CDR2 (germline): GTSNPN, SVGIG (reference sequence). V dropped 2 bases and J dropped 2; count of bases not matched to a gene: 6. The CDR3 consists of 15 residues.

The DNA of the CDR3 is TGTGCCAGCAGCCCCAGGGTCCTTCAGCCCCAGCATTTT. This translates into CASSPRVLQPQHF. This chain links TRBV12-3 or TRBV12-4 with TRBJ1-5; TRBD1 is a possible D gene (5 bases). Between the trimmed V and J ends, which lost 6 bases and 6 bases, there was a span of 12 bases. This CDR3 contains 13 residues.

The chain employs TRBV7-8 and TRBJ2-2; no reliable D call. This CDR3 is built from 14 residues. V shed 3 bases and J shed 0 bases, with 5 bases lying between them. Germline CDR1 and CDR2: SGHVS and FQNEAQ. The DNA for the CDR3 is TGTGCCAGCAGCTTTCAGCCGAACACCGGGGAGCTGTTTTTT. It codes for CASSFQPNTGELFF.